What follows are 27 T cell receptor beta chains derived from one specimen sequenced in a study of cytomegalovirus exposure and HLA in healthy donors. The data were produced by immunoSEQ multiplex PCR, yet TCRdb's version contains in-frame clones alone and is incomplete. This table has 300,000 to 450,000 clones, approximately 90% appearing once. Source material: PBMCs. The receptors originated from a woman aged 18-35 years in good health and CMV-seronegative.

The V gene is TRBV18, the J gene TRBJ2-1; TRBD2 matches at 13 bases. The V gene's germline CDR1 is KGHSH and CDR2 LQKENI. The CDR3 is 16 amino acids. V was pared by 3 bases and J by 5 bases, with 4 bases of the junction left unmatched. CDR3 sequence (DNA): TGTGCCAGCTCACCTTCAGGACTAGCGGGAGACAATGAGCAGTTCTTC. Encoded protein: CASSPSGLAGDNEQFF. Full variable domain (remainder filled in from reference TRBV18 and TRBJ2-1): NAGVMQNPRHLVRRRGQEARLRCSPMKGHSHVYWYRQLPEEGLKFMVYLQKENIIDESGMPKERFSAEFPKEGPSILRIQQVVRGDSAAYFCASSPSGLAGDNEQFFGPGTRLTVL.

CDR3 nucleotide sequence: TGTGCCAGCAGAGCGGGCCAAGAGACCCAGTACTTC. It specifies CASRAGQETQYF. This chain links TRBV28 with TRBJ2-5, with D tentatively TRBD2 (6 bases). Trimming cost V 6 bases and J 1 base, with 6 bases left between them. The CDR3 covers 12 residues. Germline V CDR1 and CDR2: MDHEN, SYDVKM.

The V call is TRBV4-1, the J call TRBJ1-1; D remains unclear. V was cut by 4 bases and J by 0 bases, with 18 bases left in between. This CDR3 has 17 amino acids. The germline gives CDR1 MGHRA, CDR2 YSYEKL. CDR3 nucleotide sequence: TGCGCCAGCAGCCCCCGAACGGCGGGCCTGATGAACACTGAAGCTTTCTTT. Its translation is CASSPRTAGLMNTEAFF.

V is TRBV2 and J is TRBJ2-7, with 8 bases lining up with TRBD1. Germline CDR1 SNHLY, CDR2 FYNNEI. V lost 1 base, J lost 5 bases, and 7 bases stayed unmatched. The CDR3 totals 15 residues. The CDR3 is CASSEEPGTGDEQYF. DNA for the CDR3: TGTGCCAGCAGTGAAGAGCCCGGGACAGGAGACGAGCAGTACTTC.

In nucleotides, the CDR3 is TGTGCCACCTTAATTGCGGACAGGTTTCTCGACGAGCAGTACTTC. Residues: CATLIADRFLDEQYF. This chain links TRBV28 with TRBJ2-7, with 7 bases aligning to TRBD1. V dropped 10 bases and J dropped 5; count of bases not matched to a gene: 17. Germline V gene lookup returns CDR1 MDHEN and CDR2 SYDVKM. This CDR3 comprises 15 residues.

The rearrangement links TRBV27 to TRBJ2-7; tentative D call: TRBD1 (5 bases). The V and J ends lost 6 bases and 2 bases respectively, with 14 bases between them. CDR3 length: 14 residues. In germline, CDR1 is MNHEY, CDR2 SMNVEV (reference sequence). Written as DNA, the CDR3 is TGTGCCAGCAGACAGCAGGGTTCCCCCTACGAGCAGTACTTC. It yields the protein CASRQQGSPYEQYF.

CDR3 residues: CASRGLETQYF. Here the CDR3 DNA reads TGTGCCAGCAGGGGGCTGGAGACCCAGTACTTC. The gene calls are TRBV28 and TRBJ2-5, with D possibly being TRBD1 (5 bases). Per germline, CDR1 MDHEN and CDR2 SYDVKM. This CDR3 contains 11 residues. V was shortened by 6 bases and J by 5 bases, with 7 bases between the two germline ends.

This clone has just one count. This chain joins TRBV6-1 and TRBJ1-6; D possibly corresponds to TRBD1 (5 bases). This CDR3 is 12 amino acids long. Germline-derived CDR1 and CDR2 are MNHNS and SASEGT. Deletions cut 7 bases from V and 12 bases from J, with 13 bases between. The CDR3 here is CASTHGTEPLHF. CDR3 DNA sequence: TGTGCCAGCACCCATGGGACTGAACCCCTCCACTTT.

The genes are TRBV5-4 and TRBJ2-5; a weak D match, TRBD2 (5 bases). This CDR3 is 18 amino acids long. Trimming left V 0 bases short and J 5 bases short, with 23 bases between. Germline V gene lookup returns CDR1 SGHNT and CDR2 YYREEE (reference sequence). CDR3 loop: CASSLAEKGLSGLETQYF. The DNA for the CDR3 is TGTGCCAGCAGCTTGGCGGAGAAAGGTTTGTCGGGGTTGGAGACCCAGTACTTC.

The rearrangement joins TRBV6-6 to TRBJ2-7; D uncertain. Trimming removed 0 bases from V and 7 bases from J, with 4 bases in between. The CDR3 covers 11 residues. Germline V gives CDR1 MNHNY, CDR2 SVGAGI (reference sequence). The CDR3 nucleotides read TGTGCCAGCAGTTACTCGCGTGAGCAGTACTTC. It is translated as CASSYSREQYF.

In nucleotides, the CDR3 is TGTGCCAGCAGCCAAGCCGGGACAGGGCTTCCCTCTAACACTGAAGCTTTCTTT. Translated: CASSQAGTGLPSNTEAFF. This chain joins TRBV14 and TRBJ1-1; 9 bases line up with TRBD1. This CDR3 is built from 18 residues. The J segment lost 2 bases and the V segment lost 1 base, leaving 11 bases of the junction unmatched. CDR1 and CDR2 (germline): SGHDN, FVKESK.

The chain combines TRBV28 with TRBJ2-3; 8 bases are a match to TRBD1. The CDR3 contains 15 residues. The V gene end was trimmed by 6 bases and the J gene end by 3 bases; junction bases not matched to a gene: 8. Germline V lookup: CDR1 MDHEN, CDR2 SYDVKM. The CDR3 loop reads CASSSGTGPTDTQYF. The CDR3, as DNA: TGTGCCAGCAGCTCCGGGACAGGACCTACAGATACGCAGTATTTT.

This chain links TRBV10-1 with TRBJ2-1; 8 positions match TRBD1. Germline-derived CDR1 and CDR2 are WNHNN and SYGVQD (reference sequence). Germline trimming cut 2 bases from V and 10 bases from J; bases unmatched to any gene: 7. This CDR3 has 14 amino acids. The CDR3 nucleotides read TGCGCCAGCAGTGAGGGGCAGGGGGCAAGGGAGCAGTTCTTC. As protein: CASSEGQGAREQFF.

V usage is TRBV29-1 and J usage is TRBJ1-1; D unclear. Germline lookup yields CDR1 SQVTM and CDR2 ANQGSEA. Deletions cut 6 bases from V and 3 bases from J, with 8 bases between. The CDR3 has 11 residues. The CDR3 DNA reads as TGCAGCGTAATGGCCTACACTGAAGCTTTCTTT. It translates to CSVMAYTEAFF. The variable domain in full, with the rest retrieved from reference TRBV29-1 and TRBJ1-1, is SAVISQKPSRDICQRGTSLTIQCQVDSQVTMMFWYRQQPGQSLTLIATANQGSEATYESGFVIDKFPISRPNLTFSTLTVSNMSPEDSSIYLCSVMAYTEAFFGQGTRLTVV.

Notes on this clone: Other DNA sequences in this specimen translate into the identical CDR3. J is TRBJ2-2 and V is TRBV30; D not resolved. V gave up 2 bases and J gave up 0 bases, with 4 bases separating them. CDR1 and CDR2 from the germline V gene are GTSNPN and SVGIG (reference sequence). The CDR3 loop spans 13 amino acids. Here the CDR3 DNA reads TGTGCCTGGAGTTCTGCGAACACCGGGGAGCTGTTTTTT. Its translation is CAWSSANTGELFF.

The J gene is TRBJ2-7, the V gene TRBV6-6; D is uncertain. Trimming shortened V by 2 bases and J by 2 bases, and 4 bases separated the two germline ends. There are 12 residues in the CDR3. Germline V gene lookup returns CDR1 MNHNY and CDR2 SVGAGI (reference sequence). CDR3 sequence reads: CASSYGPYEQYF. The CDR3 bases are TGTGCCAGCAGTTACGGGCCCTACGAGCAGTACTTC.

In the case of this clone: The same CDR3 also results from other DNA sequences found in this sample. J is TRBJ2-1 and V is TRBV18; 11 positions match TRBD2. Germline values: CDR1 KGHSH, CDR2 LQKENI. V was pared by 6 bases and J by 5 bases, with 3 bases of the junction left unmatched. CDR3 length equals 14 residues. The CDR3 nucleotides read TGTGCCAGCTCCCGGGGACTAGCGGACAATGAGCAGTTCTTC. It specifies CASSRGLADNEQFF.

This chain's CDR3 is CASSLVRLLQNTGELFF. The CDR3, as DNA: TGTGCCAGCAGCTTAGTTAGACTCCTCCAAAACACCGGGGAGCTGTTTTTT. The chain uses TRBV11-2 and TRBJ2-2, with D unclear. The germline V and J ends were trimmed by 1 base and 2 bases, with 14 bases remaining between them. The CDR3 spans 17 residues. Germline loops: CDR1 SGHAT, CDR2 FQNNGV.

The table lists this clone with a few counts. J is TRBJ2-1 and V is TRBV20-1; 9 nucleotides align to TRBD2. CDR3 length: 11 residues. V lost 6 bases to trimming and J lost 10 bases; unmatched junction nucleotides: 4. The germline V gene encodes CDR1 DFQATT and CDR2 SNEGSKA (reference sequence). CDR3 region: CSASGLAEQFF. The CDR3 coding sequence is TGCAGTGCATCCGGACTAGCGGAGCAGTTCTTC.

The chain's CDR3 is CASSQGDRASYEQYF. CDR3 DNA: TGCGCCAGCAGCCAGGGGGACAGGGCCTCCTACGAGCAGTACTTC. V and J are TRBV4-1 and TRBJ2-7, with 9 nucleotides matching TRBD1. V was pared by 3 bases and J by 0 bases, with 3 bases of the junction left unmatched. This CDR3 spans 15 amino acids. CDR1 and CDR2 from the germline V gene are MGHRA and YSYEKL.

This sequence joins TRBV5-4 and TRBJ2-2; 7 nucleotides align to TRBD2. The CDR3 spans 16 residues. The V gene end was trimmed by 4 bases and the J gene end by 1 base; junction bases not matched to a gene: 7. CDR1 is SGHNT, CDR2 YYREEE, per germline (reference sequence). The CDR3: CASSRLSGLNTGELFF. The CDR3 nucleotides are TGTGCCAGCAGCCGCCTTAGCGGGTTGAACACCGGGGAGCTGTTTTTT.

V and J are TRBV5-1 and TRBJ2-3, with no clear D. Germline CDR1 is SGHRS and CDR2 is YFSETQ. This CDR3 spans 12 amino acids. Trimming removed 2 bases at V and 8 bases at J, with 9 bases between. CDR3 DNA: TGCGCCAGCAGCTTAGACTCCCCTACGCAGTATTTT. Translation: CASSLDSPTQYF.

The rearrangement uses TRBV19 and TRBJ1-5; maybe TRBD1 (5 bases). The CDR3 is 13 amino acids. With 5 bases removed from V and 6 bases from J, the gap between germline ends came to 11 bases. The germline gives CDR1 LNHDA, CDR2 SQIVND (reference sequence). CDR3 sequence (DNA): TGTGCCAGTAGTCCCCCCGGGGGTCAGCCCCAGCATTTT. Its protein is CASSPPGGQPQHF.

V usage is TRBV5-1 and J usage is TRBJ2-7; D is possibly TRBD2 (6 bases). This CDR3 comprises 15 residues. Trimming took off 0 bases at V and 2 bases at J, with 12 bases between the two ends. Germline CDR1 and CDR2: SGHRS and YFSETQ. CDR3 protein: CASSLGASEPYEQYF. CDR3 coding DNA: TGCGCCAGCAGCTTGGGGGCTAGCGAGCCCTACGAGCAGTACTTC.

This chain links TRBV5-1 with TRBJ2-7; TRBD2 agrees at 7 bases. Germline CDR1 reads SGHRS; CDR2 reads YFSETQ. The CDR3 sequence is 16 residues long. With 0 bases clipped from V and 2 bases from J, the junction kept 8 bases outside the gene matches. This CDR3 is CASSLGPGGGTYEQYF. CDR3 DNA sequence: TGCGCCAGCAGCTTGGGCCCGGGCGGGGGAACCTACGAGCAGTACTTC.

The chain recombines TRBV6-1 with TRBJ1-2; D is unclear. Germline CDR1 is MNHNS and CDR2 is SASEGT. The CDR3 runs to 13 residues. Trimming stripped 2 bases from V and 11 bases from J, with 15 bases between. DNA for the CDR3: TGTGCCAGCAGTGAAAGCGGGATCCCTGGGTACACCTTC. Residues: CASSESGIPGYTF.

The chain has TRBV10-3 and TRBJ1-4, with D possibly being TRBD1 (5 bases). CDR1 and CDR2 (germline): ENHRY, SYGVKD. The CDR3 consists of 13 residues. V dropped 6 bases and J dropped 5 bases, with 10 bases sitting between them. The CDR3 reads CAISRAGNEKLFF. The CDR3 DNA sequence: TGTGCCATCAGCAGGGCCGGGAATGAAAAACTGTTTTTT.